The present T cell receptor (beta chain) was sequenced within a study of control samples from healthy donors and cancer patients. Repertoires were generated with immunoSEQ multiplex PCR, while TCRdb's copy carries only in-frame clones and drops some. Altogether around 150,000 clones are present, around 90% being singletons, with the ten largest covering over 1.5%. CDR3 length: 15 residues. V gave up 4 bases and J gave up 8 bases, with 18 bases separating them. Germline values: CDR1 SGDLS, CDR2 YYNGEE. In its sample, this clone was seen a few times. Specimen: blood. The sequence was obtained from a man younger than 30 in good health. The J gene is TRBJ1-4, the V gene TRBV9; a possible D gene is TRBD1 (6 bases). The DNA of the CDR3 is TGTGCCAGCAGCCCCCGGGGAGGGGGTATCGAAAAACTGTTTTTT. Protein: CASSPRGGGIEKLFF. Looking up the rest from reference TRBV9 and TRBJ1-4 gives the full variable domain: DSGVTQTPKHLITATGQRVTLRCSPRSGDLSVYWYQQSLDQGLQFLIQYYNGEERAKGNILERFSAQQFPDLHSELNLSSLELGDSALYFCASSPRGGGIEKLFFGSGTQLSVL.